These 24 T cell receptor beta chains originate from one sample sequenced in a study of blood T cell repertoires in COVID-19. Produced via immunoSEQ multiplex PCR; TCRdb's table is partial and in-frame only. The data show nearly 100,000 clones, with around nine tenths seen just once and approximately 1.8% held by the top ten. Sequencing input: peripheral blood. The source is a man older than 75 with acute or convalescent COVID-19.

For the CDR3, the DNA is TGCAGCGTTGGAGGGACAGCTGGAAACACCATATATTTT. This sequence encodes CSVGGTAGNTIYF. The J gene is TRBJ1-3, the V gene TRBV29-1; 7 bases match TRBD1. Germline V CDR1 and CDR2: SQVTM, ANQGSEA. The CDR3 runs to 13 residues. After removal of 4 bases from V and 2 bases from J, the junction contained 2 bases not matched to a gene.

This chain connects TRBV11-2 to TRBJ2-7, with D perhaps TRBD2 (6 bases). Germline V gene sequence: CDR1 SGHAT, CDR2 FQNNGV. Trimming removed 5 bases at V and 6 bases at J, with 17 bases between. CDR3 size: 14 residues. The CDR3 sequence is CASSQAGPPFEQYF. Here the CDR3 DNA reads TGTGCCAGCAGCCAGGCGGGACCCCCTTTCGAGCAGTACTTC.

This clone was seen just once. The chain joins TRBV27 to TRBJ2-7; D is perhaps TRBD2 (6 bases). V gave up 3 bases and J gave up 4 bases, with 16 bases separating them. Germline CDR1 reads MNHEY; CDR2 reads SMNVEV (reference sequence). This CDR3 has 15 residues. Here the CDR3 reads CASSFLTGLKYEQYF. The DNA for the CDR3 is TGTGCCAGCAGTTTCCTGACGGGACTTAAATACGAGCAGTACTTC.

The rearrangement uses TRBV5-1 and TRBJ2-1, with D possibly being TRBD1 (5 bases). V was trimmed by 2 bases and J by 1 base, leaving 7 bases between them. CDR3 length: 14 amino acids. Per the germline V gene, CDR1 is SGHRS and CDR2 is YFSETQ. CDR3 sequence reads: CASSFRVSYNEQFF. Here the CDR3 DNA reads TGCGCCAGCAGCTTCAGGGTTTCCTACAATGAGCAGTTCTTC.

The CDR3 DNA sequence: TGTGCCAGCAGCTCCCAAAGCGGGGGCACCGGGGAGCTGTTTTTT. It translates to CASSSQSGGTGELFF. The chain has TRBV7-6 and TRBJ2-2; TRBD2 agrees at 8 bases. The CDR3 extends over 15 amino acids. The junction had 5 bases not matched to a gene; V was cut back by 4 bases and J by 4 bases. Germline loops: CDR1 SGHVS, CDR2 FNYEAQ.

This clone was counted a few times. The chain links TRBV5-1 to TRBJ2-2, with D unclear. Germline CDR1 is SGHRS and CDR2 is YFSETQ. Trimming shortened V by 0 bases and J by 6 bases, and 9 bases separated the two germline ends. The CDR3 length is 14 residues. The CDR3 loop is CASSLDPGSGELFF. The CDR3 coding sequence is TGCGCCAGCAGCTTGGATCCCGGTTCCGGGGAGCTGTTTTTT.

The chain has TRBV7-2 and TRBJ2-1; D is possibly TRBD2 (7 bases). CDR3 length equals 15 residues. Germline V lookup: CDR1 SGHTA, CDR2 FQGNSA. Trimming cost V 2 bases and J 11 bases, with 19 bases left between them. CDR3 loop: CASSLSSGGRTKQFF. Written as DNA, the CDR3 is TGTGCCAGCAGCTTATCATCGGGGGGCAGAACCAAGCAGTTCTTC.

The chain links TRBV23-1 to TRBJ1-5, with D unclear. TRBV23-1 is marked as an open reading frame, function uncertain. CDR3 length equals 17 residues. V lost 7 bases and J lost 6, with 25 bases in between. CDR3 sequence: CASTTPGSILWGQPQHF. CDR3 nucleotides: TGCGCCAGCACCACCCCGGGGAGTATCCTGTGGGGTCAGCCCCAGCATTTT.

V usage is TRBV5-8 and J usage is TRBJ2-2, with D unclear. CDR3 length: 16 amino acids. Trimming pared 0 bases from V and 3 bases from J, leaving 12 bases between. Looked up from germline, CDR1 is SGHTS and CDR2 is YDEGEE. In DNA form, the CDR3 reads TGTGCCAGCAGCTTGGATGGTAGCTCGGACACCGGGGAGCTGTTTTTT. Its translation: CASSLDGSSDTGELFF.

This chain links TRBV7-2 with TRBJ2-5; 10 bases are shared with TRBD2. The J segment lost 4 bases and the V segment lost 5 bases, leaving 7 bases of the junction unmatched. This CDR3 is built from 15 residues. Germline assignment: CDR1 SGHTA and CDR2 FQGNSA. CDR3 bases: TGTGCCAGCAGCGTACTAGCGGGAATGATAGAGACCCAGTACTTC. Translated: CASSVLAGMIETQYF. The complete variable domain, with remaining parts taken from reference TRBV7-2 and TRBJ2-5, reads GAGVSQSPSNKVTEKGKDVELRCDPISGHTALYWYRQSLGQGLEFLIYFQGNSAPDKSGLPSDRFSAERTGGSVSTLTIQRTQQEDSAVYLCASSVLAGMIETQYFGPGTRLLVL.

The genes are TRBV19 and TRBJ2-5; 9 positions agree with TRBD1. Trimming at V came to 1 base and at J to 2 bases, leaving 5 bases not matched to a gene. The CDR3 is 16 amino acids. Per germline, CDR1 LNHDA and CDR2 SQIVND (reference sequence). CDR3 region: CASSIVPGTGQETQYF. The CDR3 DNA reads as TGTGCCAGTAGTATAGTCCCCGGGACAGGGCAAGAGACCCAGTACTTC.

V gene TRBV7-2 combines with J gene TRBJ1-2, with D hard to call. V was cut by 1 base and J by 0 bases, with 12 bases left in between. From germline, CDR1 is SGHTA and CDR2 FQGNSA. This CDR3 contains 16 residues. The CDR3 loop is CASSLGFSRSNYGYTF. CDR3 nucleotide sequence: TGTGCCAGCAGCTTAGGTTTCTCCAGGTCTAACTATGGCTACACCTTC.

The chain carries TRBV27 and TRBJ2-2; 10 nucleotides line up with TRBD2. The CDR3 runs to 16 residues. After removal of 8 bases from V and 3 bases from J, the junction contained 9 bases not matched to a gene. From germline, CDR1 is MNHEY and CDR2 SMNVEV (reference sequence). Written as DNA, the CDR3 is TGTGCCAGCGGGAGTAGCGGGAGGAGCCACACCGGGGAGCTGTTTTTT. It codes for CASGSSGRSHTGELFF.

This chain joins TRBV28 and TRBJ1-2; D is undetermined. V lost 3 bases and J lost 4, with 6 bases in between. CDR3 length: 12 residues. Germline values: CDR1 MDHEN, CDR2 SYDVKM. The CDR3 bases are TGTGCCAGCAGTTTGTTCAGCTATGGCTACACCTTC. Amino acid sequence: CASSLFSYGYTF.

Concerning this clone: Distinct nucleotide sequences in the sample also encode this CDR3. The rearrangement uses TRBV29-1 and TRBJ2-7; D uncertain. The CDR3 runs to 12 residues. V was trimmed by 5 bases and J by 0 bases, leaving 8 bases between them. Germline CDR1 SQVTM, CDR2 ANQGSEA. As DNA, the CDR3 is TGCAGCGTTCTAAGTAGCTCCTACGAGCAGTACTTC. Amino acid sequence: CSVLSSSYEQYF.

The chain couples TRBV6-5 to TRBJ2-5; D gene ambiguous. The CDR3 consists of 11 residues. The germline gives CDR1 MNHEY, CDR2 SVGAGI. Deletions cut 7 bases from V and 2 bases from J, with 5 bases between. The CDR3 sequence: CASMQQETQYF. CDR3 in DNA: TGTGCCAGCATGCAGCAAGAGACCCAGTACTTC.

The CDR3 nucleotides are TGTGCCAGCAGCTTAAGTAAGGGGGCGAGCACAGATACGCAGTATTTT. Its translation is CASSLSKGASTDTQYF. The V call is TRBV7-9, the J call TRBJ2-3, with 7 bases identical to TRBD1. This CDR3 is built from 16 residues. Germline V gene lookup returns CDR1 SEHNR and CDR2 FQNEAQ (reference sequence). V was pared by 2 bases and J by 0 bases, with 5 bases of the junction left unmatched.

This chain uses TRBV6-5 with TRBJ2-7; TRBD2 is a possible D gene (6 bases). Germline CDR1 MNHEY, CDR2 SVGAGI. CDR3 length: 14 amino acids. The V end was cut by 5 bases, the J end by 2 bases, with 13 bases between. The CDR3 protein is CASSTVGLAYEQYF. In DNA form, the CDR3 reads TGTGCCAGCAGTACCGTGGGACTCGCCTACGAGCAGTACTTC.

This clone was observed a few times. V and J are TRBV5-5 and TRBJ1-5; TRBD1 aligns across 7 bases. The germline V gene encodes CDR1 SGHKS and CDR2 YYEKEE (reference sequence). V lost 4 bases and J lost 5; bases outside the gene matches: 12. This CDR3 contains 16 residues. This CDR3 reads CASSRGTATNYQPQHF. CDR3 nucleotide sequence: TGTGCCAGCAGCCGTGGGACAGCTACTAATTATCAGCCCCAGCATTTT.

V gene TRBV28 combines with J gene TRBJ2-7; 9 positions agree with TRBD1. CDR1 MDHEN and CDR2 SYDVKM come from the germline V gene. With V trimmed by 8 bases and J by 3 bases, 8 bases remained unmatched. The CDR3 extends over 14 amino acids. CDR3 sequence reads: CASVRDRALYEQYF. CDR3 bases: TGTGCCAGCGTCCGGGACAGGGCCCTCTACGAGCAGTACTTC.

The V gene is TRBV5-1, the J gene TRBJ2-2, with D maybe TRBD1 (5 bases). The V and J ends lost 3 bases and 4 bases respectively, with 7 bases between them. Germline loops: CDR1 SGHRS, CDR2 YFSETQ. The CDR3 runs 13 residues. The CDR3 reads CASSYQGTGELFF. The CDR3 coding sequence is TGCGCCAGCAGCTATCAGGGCACCGGGGAGCTGTTTTTT.

The chain combines TRBV6-5 with TRBJ1-1; 8 bases line up with TRBD1. The CDR3 loop spans 15 amino acids. In germline, CDR1 is MNHEY, CDR2 SVGAGI. The trim removed 5 bases at V and 0 bases at J, leaving 5 bases unmatched. As DNA, the CDR3 is TGTGCCAGCAGTCGGGACAGGATAATGAACACTGAAGCTTTCTTT. This encodes CASSRDRIMNTEAFF.

V usage is TRBV5-1 and J usage is TRBJ2-6; TRBD1 agrees at 9 bases. J gave up 0 bases and V 0 bases, and 7 bases lay outside the gene matches. The germline V gene encodes CDR1 SGHRS and CDR2 YFSETQ. The CDR3 has 19 amino acids. In DNA form, the CDR3 reads TGCGCCAGCAGCTTGGCGGACAGGGGCTCATCCTCTGGGGCCAACGTCCTGACTTTC. Amino acids: CASSLADRGSSSGANVLTF.

This clone has a single count. V usage is TRBV28 and J usage is TRBJ2-7, with 7 bases aligning to TRBD1. V shed 8 bases, J shed 0 bases, and the junction held 7 bases outside the gene matches. This CDR3 is 14 amino acids long. Germline CDR1 and CDR2: MDHEN and SYDVKM. The CDR3, as DNA: TGTGCCAGCGGGTTGGGGACAGTCTCCTACGAGCAGTACTTC. This translates into CASGLGTVSYEQYF.